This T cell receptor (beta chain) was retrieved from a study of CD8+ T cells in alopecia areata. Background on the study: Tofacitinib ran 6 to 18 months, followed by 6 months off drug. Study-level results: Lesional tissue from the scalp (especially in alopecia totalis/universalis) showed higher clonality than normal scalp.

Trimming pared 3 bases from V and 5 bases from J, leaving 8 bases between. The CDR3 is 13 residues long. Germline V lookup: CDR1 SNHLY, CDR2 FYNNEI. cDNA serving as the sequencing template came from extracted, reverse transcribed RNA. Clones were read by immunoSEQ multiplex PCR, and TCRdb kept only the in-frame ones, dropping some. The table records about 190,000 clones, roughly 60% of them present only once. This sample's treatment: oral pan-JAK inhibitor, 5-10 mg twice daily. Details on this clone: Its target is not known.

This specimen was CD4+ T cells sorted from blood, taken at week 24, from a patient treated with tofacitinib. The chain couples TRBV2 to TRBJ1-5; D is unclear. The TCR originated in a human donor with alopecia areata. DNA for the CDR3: TGTGCCAGCAGTGATAACAGAGATCAGCCCCAGCATTTT. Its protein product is CASSDNRDQPQHF.